This TCR beta chain was documented in a study of shared clonotypes between healthy human individuals (dated by TCRdb to about 2020). Some background on the complete study: A couple of women and a few men aged 18 to 49 years were included in the cohort. Per donor, three plates each were used for CD4 naive and CD4 memory, two for CD8 naive, and one for CD8 memory. Blood TCR repertoires of roughly five healthy adults were deeply sequenced to estimate repertoire size and the extent of clonotype sharing between individuals. Different laboratories and diverse techniques were used to prepare libraries and sequence TCR repertoires, to increase sequencing depth and limit assay-specific biases. Per donor, leukapheresis produced somewhere between about 0.8 and 9.5 billion PBMCs. What the work shows at the level of the full study, not this receptor alone: The small number of donors limited the genetic and exposure-history diversity represented. Based on pairwise subsampling, the degree of clonotype sharing among donors was expected to be affected by sequencing depth. Sampling was limited to blood, and TCR repertoires in tissue likely differ from TCR repertoires in blood. Naive subsets generally had larger estimated clonotype richness than memory subsets. Rarefaction of sorted-subset datasets indicated incomplete sequencing despite the large sequencing depth. Across four donors, roughly 5.1% of naive CD4, approximately 3.6% of naive CD8, 2.3% of memory CD4, and 0.4% to 0.45% of memory CD8 clonotypes were shared. Compared with non-shared clonotypes, clonotypes shared by all four sorted-subset donors had higher generation probabilities.

Including the terminal cysteine and phenylalanine, the CDR3 comprises 13 residues. The read is trimmed to its CDR3 DNA, 39 bases read in frame from base 1. The V and J ends are trimmed by 2 bases and 2 bases, leaving 6 bases between them. From a lookup of the germline V gene, CDR1 and CDR2 are SGHVS and FQNEAQ. Using the deep immunoSEQ assay, multiplex PCR amplified TCR CDR3 regions from genomic DNA. Extracted genomic DNA from each cell subset was spread evenly across all wells of several immunoSEQ 96-well plates, with each plate serving as a replicate. For sorted subsets, roughly 200 ng of genomic DNA, equivalent to some 30,000 T cell genomes, went into each replicate PCR. Purified libraries were measured with a Qubit 3.0 fluorometer, size-checked on a Bioanalyzer 2100, and measured again with the KAPA Library Quantification kit. Each immunoSEQ 96-well plate was sequenced on its own single-read 150-cycle Illumina NextSeq 550 flow cell. As for the authors' bioinformatics: Because the immunoSEQ output included only junctional sequences and no quality scores, the filtering could not be the same as the filtering used for full-length reads. To assign V/J genes and CDR3, sequences were annotated using PyIR, a Python wrapper for IgBLAST v1.9, with IMGT germline references. Reads with weak V/J assignments (E-value above 1e-6), missing CDR3, stop codons, out-of-frame junctions, or ambiguous translated residues were removed. A V3J clonotype was defined by an identical inferred V gene, J gene, and CDR3 amino acid sequence. The percentage overlap between two repertoires was calculated by dividing the number of shared unique clonotypes by the size of the smaller repertoire. RTK rarefaction, the Chao1 estimator, and Recon v2.1 estimates of unobserved clonotypes were used to assess repertoire richness. OLGA was used to compute generation probabilities for all TCRbeta clonotypes that the gDNA method yielded from a handful of donors. The immuneACCESS repertoire file appears here via TCRdb, limited to in-frame rearrangements. These files lack a portion of the clones; in checked studies, under half of the deficit traces to unresolved V genes, and the cause of the others is not known. V, J and clone size reflect that table, while D and trimming were determined from the DNA. The sample table records millions of clones; 85% to 95% of these occur just once. The biggest ten clones account for approximately 1.2% of the sample.

To note about this clone: Which antigen it targets is not known. No much larger clone exists at a distance of one base, and base qualities are not known. This same CDR3 is encoded by further DNA sequences in the sample.

CD8 naive samples were CD45RO-negative cells positively selected for CCR7, giving a CD45RA+CCR7+ population that excluded TemRA cells. The donors were healthy, HIV-negative adults who had no recently reported acute infections or vaccinations. Every donor was a Caucasian adult residing in Nashville, Tennessee, USA. After blood collection by leukapheresis, PBMCs were isolated using Ficoll-Histopaque density gradient centrifugation and then cryopreserved in the vapor phase of liquid nitrogen. Analytical flow cytometry was used to check the purity and quantity of each magnetically sorted T cell population. From each sorted fraction, genomic DNA was isolated and quantified by UV absorbance on a Nanodrop 2000c.

The clonotype comes from a man between 18 and 29 years old in good health. The sequence joins TRBV7-8 to TRBJ2-5; the D gene cannot be named for sure. The source material was naive CD8+ T cells sorted from blood. This sample's cell subset or site label indicates: CD45RA+CCR7+. In nucleotide form, the sequence is TGTGCCAGCAGCTTAATAGGGCAAGAGACCCAGTACTTC. Translated, this is CASSLIGQETQYF.